The present T cell receptor (beta chain) was sequenced within a study of radiotherapy plus CTLA-4 blockade in lung cancer. As for the study in general: Around 18% of enrolled patients responded objectively, and 31% had disease control.

The germline CDR1 and CDR2 sequences are MDHEN and SYDVKM. The ends were cut back, 3 bases at V and 2 bases at J, with 10 bases in the middle. CDR3 length: 14 residues. This clone was found a few times. Patients had chemo-refractory metastatic non-small-cell lung cancer and received focal radiation plus CTLA-4 blockade that used ipilimumab. Method: immunoSEQ multiplex PCR; TCRdb's copy keeps in-frame clones and lacks some. The sample shows roughly 97,000 clones, roughly 74% of them seen only once. This chain connects TRBV28 to TRBJ2-5, with D perhaps TRBD1 (5 bases). This sample comprised peripheral blood, obtained from a patient treated with radiotherapy plus ipilimumab. The clonotype originates from a human donor with non-small cell lung cancer who had a partial response to radiotherapy plus ipilimumab. Some clones in this sample may be carry-over from other donors' samples. CDR3 protein: CASSFLTEQETQYF. CDR3 DNA sequence: TGTGCCAGCAGTTTTCTGACAGAACAAGAGACCCAGTACTTC.